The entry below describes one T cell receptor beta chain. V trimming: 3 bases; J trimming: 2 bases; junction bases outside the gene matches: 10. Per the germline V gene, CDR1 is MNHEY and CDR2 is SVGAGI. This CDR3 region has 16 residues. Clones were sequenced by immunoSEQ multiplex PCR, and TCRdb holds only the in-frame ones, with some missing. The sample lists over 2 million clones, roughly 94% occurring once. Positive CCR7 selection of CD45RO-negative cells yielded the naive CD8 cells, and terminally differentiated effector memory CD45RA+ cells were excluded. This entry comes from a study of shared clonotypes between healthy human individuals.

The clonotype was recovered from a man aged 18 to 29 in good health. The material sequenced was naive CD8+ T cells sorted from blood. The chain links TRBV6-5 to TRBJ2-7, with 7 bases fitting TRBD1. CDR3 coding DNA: TGTGCCAGCAGTTATTCCACAGGGGAATACACCTACGAGCAGTACTTC. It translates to CASSYSTGEYTYEQYF.